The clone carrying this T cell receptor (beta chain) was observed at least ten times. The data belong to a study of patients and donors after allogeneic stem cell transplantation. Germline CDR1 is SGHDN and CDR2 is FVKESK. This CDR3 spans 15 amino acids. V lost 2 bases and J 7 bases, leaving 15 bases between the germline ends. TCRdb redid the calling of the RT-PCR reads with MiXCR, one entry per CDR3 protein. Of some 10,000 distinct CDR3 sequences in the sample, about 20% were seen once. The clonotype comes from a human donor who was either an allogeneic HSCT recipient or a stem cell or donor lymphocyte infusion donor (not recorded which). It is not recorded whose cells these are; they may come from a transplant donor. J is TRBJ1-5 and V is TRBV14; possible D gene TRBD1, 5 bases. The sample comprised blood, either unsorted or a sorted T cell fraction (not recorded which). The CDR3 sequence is CASSQNVRDKQPQHF. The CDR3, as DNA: TGTGCCAGCAGCCAAAACGTCAGGGATAAGCAGCCCCAGCATTTT.